The 24 T cell receptor beta chains below come from one sample, sequenced in a study of shared clonotypes between healthy human individuals. Some clones are missing from TCRdb's copy, which holds only in-frame ones; the method was immunoSEQ multiplex PCR. The repertoire has millions of clones, approximately 92% of them found once; the top ten carry roughly 0.15%. Material for sequencing was naive CD4+ T cells sorted from blood. This sample's subset: CD45RA+ positively selected. The source of these receptors is a man aged 18-30 years in good health.

The chain has TRBV4-3 and TRBJ2-5; a weak D match, TRBD1 (5 bases). This CDR3 has 15 residues. V lost 0 bases to trimming and J lost 5 bases, with 13 bases between them. Per germline, CDR1 LGHNA and CDR2 YSLEER. The CDR3 DNA sequence: TGCGCCAGCAGCCAAGAGATTGGCAAGGGGGAGACCCAGTACTTC. Its translation: CASSQEIGKGETQYF.

V usage is TRBV5-4 and J usage is TRBJ1-1; TRBD1 might be the D (6 bases). CDR3 length: 15 residues. Germline loops: CDR1 SGHNT, CDR2 YYREEE (reference sequence). Trimming cost V 5 bases and J 1 base, with 15 bases left between them. The CDR3 DNA is TGTGCCAGCAGGTCCGGGACAACATCGAACACTGAAGCTTTCTTT. Translated, it gives CASRSGTTSNTEAFF.

The chain uses TRBV28 and TRBJ2-1; the D gene is possibly TRBD1 (6 bases). Germline CDR1 is MDHEN and CDR2 is SYDVKM. With 2 bases removed from V and 10 bases from J, the gap between germline ends came to 15 bases. The CDR3 is 14 residues long. The CDR3 sequence is CASSLGATGGEQFF. The CDR3 DNA sequence: TGTGCCAGCAGTTTAGGGGCGACAGGAGGAGAGCAGTTCTTC.

The chain is built from TRBV11-2 and TRBJ2-7; 7 bases map to TRBD1. From germline, CDR1 is SGHAT and CDR2 FQNNGV. The V gene end was trimmed by 5 bases and the J gene end by 6 bases; junction bases not matched to a gene: 16. CDR3 length: 16 residues. The CDR3 reads CASSPKDRTRAREQYF. The CDR3 DNA reads TGTGCCAGCAGCCCAAAGGACAGGACCCGAGCCCGCGAGCAGTACTTC.

This sequence joins TRBV19 and TRBJ1-5, with 8 positions matching TRBD1. The CDR3 loop spans 16 amino acids. Germline CDR1 LNHDA, CDR2 SQIVND (reference sequence). After removal of 6 bases from V and 0 bases from J, the junction contained 7 bases not matched to a gene. CDR3 nucleotide sequence: TGTGCCAGTAGCTCACAGGGGGTCAATAGCAATCAGCCCCAGCATTTT. Protein: CASSSQGVNSNQPQHF.

The V gene is TRBV6-5, the J gene TRBJ2-7; D is ambiguous. Germline V gene data show CDR1 as MNHEY and CDR2 as SVGAGI. V was pared by 5 bases and J by 4 bases, with 9 bases between. The CDR3 sequence is 12 residues long. CDR3 nucleotides: TGTGCCAGCAGTGCACAGTCGTACGAGCAGTACTTC. Its protein product is CASSAQSYEQYF.

The V gene is TRBV10-3, the J gene TRBJ1-1; the match to TRBD1 covers 9 bases. The ends lost 3 bases at V and 5 bases at J; junction bases unmatched: 4. Germline assignment: CDR1 ENHRY and CDR2 SYGVKD. CDR3 length: 14 residues. In DNA form, the CDR3 reads TGTGCCATCAGTGACAGGACAGGGGATACTGAAGCTTTCTTT. It encodes CAISDRTGDTEAFF.

This clone was detected only once. The gene calls are TRBV9 and TRBJ2-2; D not resolved. Germline loops: CDR1 SGDLS, CDR2 YYNGEE. Trimming shortened V by 0 bases and J by 4 bases, and 4 bases separated the two germline ends. The CDR3 consists of 13 residues. The CDR3 coding sequence is TGTGCCAGCAGCGTAGCCGCCACCGGGGAGCTGTTTTTT. Translating gives CASSVAATGELFF.

The chain combines TRBV2 with TRBJ1-5; no firm D call. V lost 7 bases to trimming and J lost 0 bases, with 7 bases between them. This CDR3 is 13 amino acids long. Germline V CDR1 and CDR2: SNHLY, FYNNEI. The CDR3: CASKDYSNQPQHF. The CDR3 DNA is TGTGCCAGCAAAGACTATAGCAATCAGCCCCAGCATTTT.

The CDR3 loop is CASSPTLLAPEQFF. For the CDR3, the DNA is TGTGCCAGCAGCCCCACGTTACTAGCCCCAGAGCAGTTCTTC. This chain joins TRBV4-2 and TRBJ2-1; TRBD2 is a possible D gene (6 bases). The CDR3 is 14 residues long. The germline V gene has CDR1 LGHNA and CDR2 YNFKEQ. Trimming took off 4 bases at V and 10 bases at J, with 17 bases between the two ends.

The V call is TRBV5-6, the J call TRBJ2-1; the D gene is possibly TRBD2 (5 bases). This CDR3 contains 14 residues. The germline V gene has CDR1 SGHDT and CDR2 YYEEEE. V shed 1 base and J shed 4 bases, with 9 bases lying between them. The CDR3 bases are TGTGCCAGCAGCTTGAGAGGGCCTTACAATGAGCAGTTCTTC. This encodes CASSLRGPYNEQFF.

The chain combines TRBV6-5 with TRBJ1-2, with D unresolved. V lost 2 bases and J 5 bases, leaving 9 bases between the germline ends. The CDR3 spans 13 residues. The germline V gene has CDR1 MNHEY and CDR2 SVGAGI. CDR3 sequence (DNA): TGTGCCAGCAGTTACAGGGTTGAGTATGGCTACACCTTC. Translating it yields CASSYRVEYGYTF.

This clone has only one observation. The J gene is TRBJ2-3, the V gene TRBV19, with a possible D match to TRBD1 (6 bases). V lost 3 bases and J 0 bases, leaving 10 bases between the germline ends. Germline CDR1 LNHDA, CDR2 SQIVND (reference sequence). This CDR3 region has 15 residues. The DNA for the CDR3 is TGTGCCAGTAGTATTTGGACAGTTAGCACAGATACGCAGTATTTT. Translated, it gives CASSIWTVSTDTQYF.

This clone is a singleton in its sample. The DNA of the CDR3 is TGCGCCAGCAGGTCCGGGACAGCAAACACCGGGGAGCTGTTTTTT. Amino acids: CASRSGTANTGELFF. This chain uses TRBV10-2 with TRBJ2-2, with TRBD1 identical over 7 bases. V gave up 6 bases and J gave up 2 bases; unmatched junction bases: 6. Germline CDR1 is WSHSY and CDR2 is SAAADI. The length of the CDR3 is 15 residues.

This chain links TRBV5-4 with TRBJ1-3; D gene unclear. This CDR3 is 12 amino acids long. Trimming removed 5 bases at V and 9 bases at J, with 12 bases between. Germline CDR1 and CDR2: SGHNT and YYREEE (reference sequence). CDR3 in DNA: TGTGCCAGCAGTGCCCGGGGAGCCACCATATATTTT. Protein sequence: CASSARGATIYF.

The chain combines TRBV7-8 with TRBJ2-7, with 14 bases that match TRBD2. In germline, CDR1 is SGHVS, CDR2 FQNEAQ. This CDR3 is 14 amino acids long. With V trimmed by 4 bases and J by 9 bases, 5 bases remained unmatched. The CDR3 sequence is CASSSGLAGARQYF. CDR3 coding DNA: TGTGCCAGCAGCTCGGGACTAGCGGGGGCCCGGCAGTACTTC.

For this clone: Other DNA sequences in the same sample also yield this CDR3. This chain connects TRBV11-2 to TRBJ2-2, with TRBD1 as a possible D gene (6 bases). Germline CDR1 is SGHAT and CDR2 is FQNNGV. V lost 0 bases, J lost 2 bases, and 7 bases lay in between. This CDR3 has 15 residues. Written as DNA, the CDR3 is TGTGCCAGCAGCTTAGATGGGACAAACACCGGGGAGCTGTTTTTT. It codes for CASSLDGTNTGELFF. Based on the CDR3 plus reference TRBV11-2 and TRBJ2-2, the full variable domain is EAGVAQSPRYKIIEKRQSVAFWCNPISGHATLYWYQQILGQGPKLLIQFQNNGVVDDSQLPKDRFSAERLKGVDSTLKIQPAKLEDSAVYLCASSLDGTNTGELFFGEGSRLTVL.

V gene TRBV6-1 combines with J gene TRBJ2-7; no clear D gene. There are 14 residues in the CDR3. V was cut by 7 bases and J by 0 bases, with 13 bases left in between. The germline CDR1 and CDR2 sequences are MNHNS and SASEGT. The CDR3 nucleotides are TGTGCCAGCACACCCAGCGCGAGCTCCTACGAGCAGTACTTC. Protein product: CASTPSASSYEQYF.

This chain joins TRBV10-3 and TRBJ2-3, with D tentatively TRBD1 (6 bases). CDR1 and CDR2 from the germline V gene are ENHRY and SYGVKD. Trimming left V 6 bases short and J 2 bases short, with 12 bases between. The CDR3 is 14 residues long. In DNA, the CDR3 is TGTGCCATCAGGGCCGACAGGTACACAGATACGCAGTATTTT. The encoded protein is CAIRADRYTDTQYF.

Remarks on this clone: Other DNA sequences of this sample code for an identical CDR3. The rearrangement joins TRBV7-2 to TRBJ2-7; TRBD1 matches 8 bases. The CDR3 extends over 15 amino acids. Germline V gives CDR1 SGHTA, CDR2 FQGNSA. V shed 1 base, J shed 3 bases, and the junction held 5 bases outside the gene matches. The CDR3 sequence is CASSLVGTGGYEQYF. DNA of the CDR3: TGTGCCAGCAGCTTAGTGGGTACAGGGGGCTACGAGCAGTACTTC.

This chain connects TRBV7-9 to TRBJ2-7; 10 positions agree with TRBD2. After removal of 4 bases from V and 2 bases from J, the junction contained 5 bases not matched to a gene. Germline V gene sequence: CDR1 SEHNR, CDR2 FQNEAQ (reference sequence). The CDR3 contains 15 residues. CDR3: CASSSLAGAPYEQYF. CDR3 DNA: TGTGCCAGCAGCTCTCTAGCGGGAGCTCCCTACGAGCAGTACTTC.

This clone was seen a single time. The chain uses TRBV6-1 and TRBJ1-2; possibly TRBD1 for D (6 bases). V was trimmed by 10 bases and J by 5 bases, leaving 20 bases between them. CDR3 length equals 14 residues. Germline CDR1 is MNHNS and CDR2 is SASEGT. The CDR3 sequence is CATTSTDRPYGYTF. As DNA, the CDR3 is TGTGCCACTACTTCCACAGACAGGCCTTATGGCTACACCTTC.

This clone has just one count. V is TRBV7-2 and J is TRBJ1-5, with TRBD1 matching 9 bases. The CDR3 has 14 amino acids. Germline V CDR1 and CDR2: SGHTA, FQGNSA. J was trimmed by 5 bases and V by 5 bases; bases with no gene match: 4. CDR3 region: CASSHRQGDQPQHF. Here the CDR3 DNA reads TGTGCCAGCAGCCATCGACAGGGGGATCAGCCCCAGCATTTT.

The chain employs TRBV5-5 and TRBJ2-3; D is undetermined. Deletions cut 2 bases from V and 2 bases from J, with 15 bases between. Germline V gene lookup returns CDR1 SGHKS and CDR2 YYEKEE (reference sequence). This CDR3 has 16 residues. Here the CDR3 DNA reads TGTGCCAGCAGCTTTAGTCACTCAAGCCCCACAGATACGCAGTATTTT. Its translation: CASSFSHSSPTDTQYF.